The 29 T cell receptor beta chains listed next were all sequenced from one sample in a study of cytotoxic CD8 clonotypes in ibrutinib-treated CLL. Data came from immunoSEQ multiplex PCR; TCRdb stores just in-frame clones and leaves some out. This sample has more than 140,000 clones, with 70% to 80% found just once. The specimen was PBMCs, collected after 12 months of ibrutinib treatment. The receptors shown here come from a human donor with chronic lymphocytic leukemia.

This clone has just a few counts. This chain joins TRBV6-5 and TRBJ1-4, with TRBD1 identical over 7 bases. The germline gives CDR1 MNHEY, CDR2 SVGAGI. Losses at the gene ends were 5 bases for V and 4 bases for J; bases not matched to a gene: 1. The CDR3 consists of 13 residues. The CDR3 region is CASSRDSNEKLFF. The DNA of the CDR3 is TGTGCCAGCAGTCGGGACAGTAATGAAAAACTGTTTTTT.

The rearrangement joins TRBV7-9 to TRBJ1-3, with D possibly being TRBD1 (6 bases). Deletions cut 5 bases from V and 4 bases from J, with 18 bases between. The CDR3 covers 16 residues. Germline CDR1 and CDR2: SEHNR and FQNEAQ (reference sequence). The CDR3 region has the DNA TGTGCCAGCAGCCCTACTGGGGGGGCTTCAGGAAACACCATATATTTT. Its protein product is CASSPTGGASGNTIYF. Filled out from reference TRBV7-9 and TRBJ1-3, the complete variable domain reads DTGVSQNPRHKITKRGQNVTFRCDPISEHNRLYWYRQTLGQGPEFLTYFQNEAQLEKSRLLSDRFSAERPKGSFSTLEIQRTEQGDSAMYLCASSPTGGASGNTIYFGEGSWLTVV.

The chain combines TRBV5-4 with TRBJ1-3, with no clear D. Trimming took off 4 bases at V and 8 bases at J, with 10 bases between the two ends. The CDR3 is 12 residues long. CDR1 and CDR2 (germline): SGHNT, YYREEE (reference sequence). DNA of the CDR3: TGTGCCAGCAGCCGAGGCTCTGACACCATATATTTT. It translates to CASSRGSDTIYF. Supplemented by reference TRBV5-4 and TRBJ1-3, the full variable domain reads ETGVTQSPTHLIKTRGQQVTLRCSSQSGHNTVSWYQQALGQGPQFIFQYYREEENGRGNFPPRFSGLQFPNYSSELNVNALELDDSALYLCASSRGSDTIYFGEGSWLTVV.

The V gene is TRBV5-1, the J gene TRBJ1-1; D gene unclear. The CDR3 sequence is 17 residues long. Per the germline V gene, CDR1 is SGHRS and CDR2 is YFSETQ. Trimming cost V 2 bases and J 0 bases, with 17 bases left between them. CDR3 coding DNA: TGCGCCAGCAGCTTAGGGTGGCAGGTAAAGATGAACACTGAAGCTTTCTTT. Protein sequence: CASSLGWQVKMNTEAFF.

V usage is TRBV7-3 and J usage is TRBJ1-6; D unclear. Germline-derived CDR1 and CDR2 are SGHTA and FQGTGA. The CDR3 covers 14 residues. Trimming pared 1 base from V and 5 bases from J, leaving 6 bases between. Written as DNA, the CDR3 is TGTGCCAGCAGCTTAAATGGTCATAATTCACCCCTCCACTTT. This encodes CASSLNGHNSPLHF.

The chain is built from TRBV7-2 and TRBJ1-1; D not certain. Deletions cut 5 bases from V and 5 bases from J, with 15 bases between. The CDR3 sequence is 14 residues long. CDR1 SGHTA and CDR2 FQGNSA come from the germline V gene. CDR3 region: CASSPEPPVTEAFF. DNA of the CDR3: TGTGCCAGCAGCCCAGAACCCCCCGTAACTGAAGCTTTCTTT.

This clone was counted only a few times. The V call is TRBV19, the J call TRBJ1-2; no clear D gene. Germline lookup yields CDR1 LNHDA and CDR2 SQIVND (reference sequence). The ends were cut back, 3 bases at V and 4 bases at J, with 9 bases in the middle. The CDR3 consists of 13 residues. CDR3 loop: CASSITVGYGYTF. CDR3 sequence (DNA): TGTGCCAGTAGTATCACAGTCGGCTATGGCTACACCTTC.

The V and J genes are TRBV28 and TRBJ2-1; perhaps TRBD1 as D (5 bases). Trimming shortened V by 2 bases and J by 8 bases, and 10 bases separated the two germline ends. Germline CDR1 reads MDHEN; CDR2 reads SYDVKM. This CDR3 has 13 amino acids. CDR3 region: CASSLVWGDEQFF. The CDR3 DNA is TGTGCCAGCAGTTTAGTCTGGGGCGATGAGCAGTTCTTC.

The CDR3 region has the DNA TGTGCCAGCAGCCCACAAGAAAACTATGGCTACACCTTC. This encodes CASSPQENYGYTF. This chain connects TRBV7-8 to TRBJ1-2; unclear D gene. The CDR3 extends over 13 amino acids. CDR1 and CDR2 (germline): SGHVS, FQNEAQ. V was cut by 5 bases and J by 2 bases, with 9 bases left in between.

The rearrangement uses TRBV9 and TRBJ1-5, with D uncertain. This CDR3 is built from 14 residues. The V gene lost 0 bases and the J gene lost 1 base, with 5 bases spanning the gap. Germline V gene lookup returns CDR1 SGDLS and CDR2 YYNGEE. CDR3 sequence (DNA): TGTGCCAGCAGCGTAGGGGCCAGCAATCAGCCCCAGCATTTT. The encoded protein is CASSVGASNQPQHF.

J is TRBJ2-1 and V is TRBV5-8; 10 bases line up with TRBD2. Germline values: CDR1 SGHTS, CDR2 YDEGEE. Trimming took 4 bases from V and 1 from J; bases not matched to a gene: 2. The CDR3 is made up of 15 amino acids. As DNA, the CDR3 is TGTGCCAGCAGCCTACTAGCGGGATCCTACAATGAGCAGTTCTTC. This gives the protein CASSLLAGSYNEQFF.

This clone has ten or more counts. This chain's CDR3 is CASSWTSGFYEQYF. The CDR3 region has the DNA TGCGCCAGCAGCTGGACTAGCGGTTTCTACGAGCAGTACTTC. V is TRBV5-1 and J is TRBJ2-7, with 10 positions matching TRBD2. Looked up from germline, CDR1 is SGHRS and CDR2 is YFSETQ. V shed 3 bases, J shed 3 bases, and the junction held 3 bases outside the gene matches. This CDR3 has 14 amino acids.

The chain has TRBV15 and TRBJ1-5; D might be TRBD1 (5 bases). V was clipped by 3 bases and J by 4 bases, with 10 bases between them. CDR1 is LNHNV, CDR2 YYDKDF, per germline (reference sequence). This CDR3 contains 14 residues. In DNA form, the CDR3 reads TGTGCCACCAGCAGTCCAGGGAGGAATCAGCCCCAGCATTTT. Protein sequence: CATSSPGRNQPQHF.

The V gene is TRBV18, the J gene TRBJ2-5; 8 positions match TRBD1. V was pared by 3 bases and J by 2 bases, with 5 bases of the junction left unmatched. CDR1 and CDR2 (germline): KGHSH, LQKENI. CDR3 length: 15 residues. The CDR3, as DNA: TGTGCCAGCTCACCGTTGGACAGGGAACAAGAGACCCAGTACTTC. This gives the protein CASSPLDREQETQYF.

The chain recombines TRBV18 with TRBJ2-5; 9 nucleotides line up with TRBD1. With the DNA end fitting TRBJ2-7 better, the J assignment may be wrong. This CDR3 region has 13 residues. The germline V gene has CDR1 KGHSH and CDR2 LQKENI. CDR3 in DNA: TGTGCCAGCTTACAGGGGGCCTCCTACGAGCAGTACTTC. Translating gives CASLQGASYEQYF.

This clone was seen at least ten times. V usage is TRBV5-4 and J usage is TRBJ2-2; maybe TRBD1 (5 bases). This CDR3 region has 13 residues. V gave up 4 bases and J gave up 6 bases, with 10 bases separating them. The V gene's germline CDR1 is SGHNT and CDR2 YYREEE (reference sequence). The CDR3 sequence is CASSPDNSGELFF. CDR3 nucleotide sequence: TGTGCCAGCAGCCCGGACAATTCCGGGGAGCTGTTTTTT.

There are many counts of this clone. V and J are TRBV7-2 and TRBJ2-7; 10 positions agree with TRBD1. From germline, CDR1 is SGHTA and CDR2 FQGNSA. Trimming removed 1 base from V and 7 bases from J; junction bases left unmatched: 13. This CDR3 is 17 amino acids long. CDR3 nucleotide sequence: TGTGCCAGCAGCTTAGTCGGACAGGGGGTAGTATTAAGGGAGCAGTACTTC. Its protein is CASSLVGQGVVLREQYF.

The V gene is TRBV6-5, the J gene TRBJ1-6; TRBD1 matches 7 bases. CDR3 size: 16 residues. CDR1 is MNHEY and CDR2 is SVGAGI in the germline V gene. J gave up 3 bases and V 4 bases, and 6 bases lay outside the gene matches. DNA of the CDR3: TGTGCCAGCAGTTTATCAGGGGGTTTCTATAATTCACCCCTCCACTTT. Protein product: CASSLSGGFYNSPLHF.

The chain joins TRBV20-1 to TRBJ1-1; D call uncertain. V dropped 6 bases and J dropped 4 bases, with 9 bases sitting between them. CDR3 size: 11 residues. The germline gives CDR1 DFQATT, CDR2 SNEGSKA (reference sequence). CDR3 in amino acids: CSAKWATEAFF. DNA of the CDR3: TGCAGTGCCAAGTGGGCCACTGAAGCTTTCTTT.

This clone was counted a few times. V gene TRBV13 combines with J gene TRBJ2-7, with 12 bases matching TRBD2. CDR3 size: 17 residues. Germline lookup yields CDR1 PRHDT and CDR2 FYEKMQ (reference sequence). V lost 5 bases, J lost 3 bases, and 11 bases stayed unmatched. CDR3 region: CASSITSGGKEIYEQYF. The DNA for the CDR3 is TGTGCCAGCAGCATTACTAGCGGGGGGAAGGAGATCTACGAGCAGTACTTC.

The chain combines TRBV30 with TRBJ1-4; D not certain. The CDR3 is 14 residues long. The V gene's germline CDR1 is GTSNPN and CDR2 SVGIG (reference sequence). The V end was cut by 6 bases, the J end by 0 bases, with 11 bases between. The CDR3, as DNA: TGTGCCTGTAAGGCTGCGACAACTAATGAAAAACTGTTTTTT. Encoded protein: CACKAATTNEKLFF.

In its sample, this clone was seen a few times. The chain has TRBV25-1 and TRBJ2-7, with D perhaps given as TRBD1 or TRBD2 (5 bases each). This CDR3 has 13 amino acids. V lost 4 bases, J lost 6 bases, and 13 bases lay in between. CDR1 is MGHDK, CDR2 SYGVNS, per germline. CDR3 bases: TGTGCCAGCAGTGTCAGCCGGGGCGGCGAGCAGTACTTC. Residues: CASSVSRGGEQYF.

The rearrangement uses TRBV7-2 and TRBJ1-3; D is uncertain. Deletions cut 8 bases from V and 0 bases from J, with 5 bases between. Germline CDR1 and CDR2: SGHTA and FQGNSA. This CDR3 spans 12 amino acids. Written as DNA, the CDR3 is TGTGCCAGCCAGAGCTCTGGAAACACCATATATTTT. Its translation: CASQSSGNTIYF.

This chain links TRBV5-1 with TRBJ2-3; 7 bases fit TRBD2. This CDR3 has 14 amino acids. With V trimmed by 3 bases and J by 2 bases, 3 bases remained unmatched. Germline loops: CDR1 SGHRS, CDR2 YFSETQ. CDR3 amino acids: CASSYAGVTDTQYF. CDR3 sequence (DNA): TGCGCCAGCAGCTATGCGGGAGTCACAGATACGCAGTATTTT.

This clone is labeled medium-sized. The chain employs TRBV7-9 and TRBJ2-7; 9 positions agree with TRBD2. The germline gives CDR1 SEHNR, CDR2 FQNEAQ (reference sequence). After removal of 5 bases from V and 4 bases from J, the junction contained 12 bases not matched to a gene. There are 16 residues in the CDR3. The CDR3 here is CASSHRVAGVVYEQYF. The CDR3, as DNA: TGTGCCAGCAGCCACCGGGTAGCGGGAGTTGTTTACGAGCAGTACTTC.

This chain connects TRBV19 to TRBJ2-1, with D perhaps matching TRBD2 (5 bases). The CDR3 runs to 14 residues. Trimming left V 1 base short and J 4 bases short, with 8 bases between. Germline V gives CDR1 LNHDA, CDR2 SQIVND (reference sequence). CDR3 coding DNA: TGTGCCAGTAGTATAGGGCTAGCTTACAATGAGCAGTTCTTC. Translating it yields CASSIGLAYNEQFF.

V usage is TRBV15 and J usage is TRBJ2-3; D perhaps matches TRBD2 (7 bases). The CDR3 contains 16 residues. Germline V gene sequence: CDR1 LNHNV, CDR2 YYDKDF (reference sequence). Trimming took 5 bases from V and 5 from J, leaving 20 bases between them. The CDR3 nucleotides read TGTGCCACCAGCTCTTGGGGGGGGGCCTCGGGAGATACGCAGTATTTT. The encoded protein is CATSSWGGASGDTQYF.

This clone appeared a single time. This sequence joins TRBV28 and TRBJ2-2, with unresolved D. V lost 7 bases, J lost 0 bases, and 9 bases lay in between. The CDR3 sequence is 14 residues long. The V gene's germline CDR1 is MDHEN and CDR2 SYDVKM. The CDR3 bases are TGTGCCAGCACGGGCCAGACGAACACCGGGGAGCTGTTTTTT. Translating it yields CASTGQTNTGELFF.

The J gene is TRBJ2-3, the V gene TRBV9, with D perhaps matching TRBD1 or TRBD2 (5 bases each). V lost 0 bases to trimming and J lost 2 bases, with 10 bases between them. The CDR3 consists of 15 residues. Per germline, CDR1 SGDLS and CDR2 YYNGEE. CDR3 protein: CASSVVGTATDTQYF. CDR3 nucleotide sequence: TGTGCCAGCAGCGTAGTAGGGACCGCCACAGATACGCAGTATTTT. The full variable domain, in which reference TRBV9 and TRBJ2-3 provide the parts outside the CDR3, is DSGVTQTPKHLITATGQRVTLRCSPRSGDLSVYWYQQSLDQGLQFLIQYYNGEERAKGNILERFSAQQFPDLHSELNLSSLELGDSALYFCASSVVGTATDTQYFGPGTRLTVL.